The clone carrying this T cell receptor beta chain was observed at least ten times. What it binds is not known. J was trimmed by 11 bases and V by 0 bases; bases with no gene match: 11. Per the germline V gene, CDR1 is MNHEY and CDR2 is SVGAGI. The CDR3 runs 15 residues. TCRdb reanalysed the reads using MiXCR and keeps one entry per CDR3 protein. The data contain about 130,000 distinct CDR3 sequences, less than 9.5% of them singletons. The data derive from a study of T cell repertoires in cytomegalovirus infection. General study results and limits: CMV carriers with the relevant HLA were identified by cumulative public TCR beta family frequency. The ex vivo response was dominated by HLA-C-restricted CMV-specific TCR beta clonotypes.

The sequenced material came from PBMCs. The V and J genes are TRBV6-5 and TRBJ1-1; 8 nucleotides agree with TRBD1. The source is a human donor in good health (CMV status not recorded). Some clones in this sample may be carry-over from other donors' samples. For the CDR3, the DNA is TGTGCCAGCAGTTACTCGCTTACAGGGGGTCGGTCGGCTTTCTTT. This encodes CASSYSLTGGRSAFF.